A selection of T cell receptor beta chains follows, all from one sample in a study of blood T cells in healthy people across ages. From the 5' RACE reads, TCRdb called clonotypes with MiXCR, one entry per CDR3 protein. This sample has hundreds of thousands of distinct CDR3 sequences, with approximately 49% found just once. Material for sequencing was blood. The source of these receptors is a woman aged 55 to 70 in good health. Both conserved end residues are part of each CDR3. The D gene is left open where the match is weak. The size field is filled for only some rows; it gives once, few, many or a size class.

V gene,J gene,clone size,D gene,CDR3 protein,CDR3 DNA
TRBV28,TRBJ1-2,NA,NA,CASTEWGAYYGYTF,TGTGCCAGCACCGAGTGGGGGGCATACTATGGCTACACCTTC
TRBV7-2,TRBJ2-7,NA,TRBD2,CASSSGLAGLEQYF,TGTGCCAGCAGCTCGGGACTAGCAGGACTCGAGCAGTACTTC
TRBV2,TRBJ2-7,NA,TRBD1,CASSEEQGVEQYF,TGTGCCAGCAGTGAAGAACAGGGGGTTGAGCAGTACTTC
TRBV20-1,TRBJ2-7,NA,TRBD2,CSARLSGPYEQYF,TGCAGTGCTAGGCTTAGCGGGCCTTACGAGCAGTACTTC
TRBV12-5,TRBJ1-2,NA,TRBD1,CASGLGDRTPYGYTF,TGTGCTAGTGGTTTGGGGGACAGGACCCCGTATGGCTACACCTTC
TRBV5-1,TRBJ2-1,NA,NA,CASRGGPRSYNEQFF,TGCGCCAGCAGGGGTGGACCACGCTCCTACAATGAGCAGTTCTTC
TRBV27,TRBJ1-4,NA,NA,CASSLGLQGGKLFF,TGTGCCAGCAGTTTGGGGCTTCAAGGGGGAAAACTGTTTTTT
TRBV29-1,TRBJ2-7,NA,TRBD1,CSVGGTGGYEQYF,TGCAGCGTTGGAGGGACAGGGGGGTACGAGCAGTACTTC
TRBV11-3,TRBJ2-1,NA,NA,CASSLEGTSENEQFF,TGTGCCAGCAGCTTAGAGGGGACATCTGAGAATGAGCAGTTCTTC
TRBV20-1,TRBJ2-7,NA,NA,CSAVSVGSYNEQYF,TGCAGTGCCGTCTCCGTGGGCTCCTACAATGAGCAGTACTTC
TRBV27,TRBJ1-2,NA,NA,CASSNASGGGYTF,TGTGCCAGCAGCAACGCGTCCGGAGGGGGCTACACCTTC
TRBV4-2,TRBJ2-7,NA,NA,CASSQPGTHYEQYF,TGTGCCAGCAGCCAACCCGGGACTCACTACGAGCAGTACTTC
TRBV7-8,TRBJ2-1,few,TRBD1,CASSWDSYNEQFF,TGTGCCAGCAGCTGGGACAGCTACAATGAGCAGTTCTTC
TRBV4-2,TRBJ2-7,NA,NA,CASSQERESPYEQYF,TGTGCCAGCAGCCAAGAACGGGAGTCCCCCTACGAGCAGTACTTC
TRBV7-2,TRBJ2-1,few,TRBD2,CASSSFGTSGRYGNEQFF,TGTGCCAGCAGCTCATTCGGGACTAGCGGGAGATATGGAAATGAGCAGTTCTTC
TRBV4-3,TRBJ1-2,few,NA,CASSQAWGSRGYTF,TGCGCCAGCAGCCAAGCTTGGGGTTCCAGGGGCTACACCTTC
TRBV28,TRBJ1-6,NA,NA,CASRGGLGFGSPLHF,TGTGCCAGCAGAGGTGGGTTGGGTTTCGGCTCACCCCTCCACTTT
TRBV6-1,TRBJ2-5,NA,NA,CASINPQGTIQETQYF,TGTGCCAGCATAAATCCCCAGGGGACTATCCAAGAGACCCAGTACTTC
TRBV9,TRBJ1-6,NA,NA,CASANNSPLHF,TGTGCCAGCGCTAACAATTCACCCCTCCACTTT
TRBV20-1,TRBJ2-7,NA,NA,CSARSGSYEQYF,TGCAGTGCTAGGAGCGGTTCCTACGAGCAGTACTTC
TRBV28,TRBJ2-7,NA,TRBD1,CASSGTGYYEQYF,TGTGCCAGCAGTGGGACAGGGTACTACGAGCAGTACTTC
TRBV10-3,TRBJ1-2,few,TRBD1,CAISQDRAQTNGYTF,TGTGCCATCAGTCAAGACAGGGCCCAGACCAATGGCTACACCTTC
TRBV9,TRBJ2-7,NA,NA,CASSVAGGPYNEQYF,TGTGCCAGCAGCGTTGCAGGGGGGCCCTACAATGAGCAGTACTTC
TRBV20-1,TRBJ2-1,NA,NA,CSARDRVYRNEQFF,TGCAGTGCTAGAGATCGGGTATACAGGAATGAGCAGTTCTTC
TRBV28,TRBJ1-2,NA,TRBD1,CASSFGTGEVWGYTF,TGTGCCAGCAGTTTCGGGACAGGGGAAGTGTGGGGCTACACCTTC
TRBV7-3,TRBJ1-1,NA,NA,CASSLIGGIEAFF,TGTGCCAGCAGCTTAATAGGAGGAATTGAAGCTTTCTTT
TRBV7-2,TRBJ1-2,NA,TRBD1,CASSAGGYGYTF,TGTGCCAGCAGCGCAGGGGGTTATGGCTACACCTTC
TRBV2,TRBJ1-4,few,TRBD1,CASSEEEWTGEKLFF,TGTGCCAGCAGTGAAGAAGAGTGGACAGGTGAAAAACTGTTTTTT
TRBV5-1,TRBJ2-3,few,TRBD2,CASSRLGTSGATDTQYF,TGCGCCAGCAGCCGCCTCGGGACTAGCGGAGCCACAGATACGCAGTATTTT
TRBV11-2,TRBJ2-1,few,NA,CASSQDRDEQFF,TGTGCCAGCAGCCAAGATAGGGATGAGCAGTTCTTC
TRBV6-6,TRBJ2-5,NA,TRBD2,CASTDRGLAATQYF,TGTGCCAGCACAGACAGAGGACTAGCCGCGACCCAGTACTTC
TRBV15,TRBJ1-5,NA,NA,CATSRGSTATAGPQHF,TGTGCCACCAGCAGAGGTTCGACTGCTACCGCAGGGCCCCAGCATTTT
TRBV27,TRBJ2-7,once,NA,CASRDGPLGNEQYF,TGTGCCAGCAGAGACGGCCCCCTAGGGAACGAGCAGTACTTC
TRBV15,TRBJ1-5,NA,NA,CATSQIQGQPQHF,TGTGCCACCAGCCAAATACAGGGACAGCCCCAGCATTTT
TRBV5-1,TRBJ1-1,few,NA,CASRRANTEAFF,TGCGCCAGCAGGCGGGCAAACACTGAAGCTTTCTTT
TRBV20-1,TRBJ2-3,NA,NA,CSARDPRGAPDTQYF,TGCAGTGCTAGAGATCCACGGGGGGCTCCAGATACGCAGTATTTT
TRBV20-1,TRBJ1-2,NA,TRBD1,CSARDSRGYGYTF,TGCAGTGCTAGAGATAGCAGGGGGTATGGCTACACCTTC
TRBV5-1,TRBJ2-3,NA,TRBD2,CASSTGALAGSSDTQYF,TGCGCCAGCAGCACCGGGGCGCTAGCGGGAAGTTCAGATACGCAGTATTTT
TRBV28,TRBJ2-7,NA,TRBD2,CVTGTTIYEQYF,TGTGTCACCGGGACTACGATCTACGAGCAGTACTTC
TRBV20-1,TRBJ2-5,NA,TRBD1,CSALGQGKGETQYF,TGCAGTGCTCTCGGACAGGGGAAAGGAGAGACCCAGTACTTC
TRBV2,TRBJ2-3,once,NA,CASSGPTGVGTDTQYF,TGTGCCAGCAGCGGCCCGACGGGCGTCGGCACAGATACGCAGTATTTT
TRBV12-3/TRBV12-4,TRBJ2-1,NA,TRBD2,CASSFSGRRRNEQFF,TGTGCCAGCAGTTTCTCCGGGAGGAGGAGGAATGAGCAGTTCTTC
TRBV6-1,TRBJ2-1,NA,TRBD2,CASSEWVGAGENEQFF,TGTGCCAGCAGTGAATGGGTTGGAGCGGGAGAAAATGAGCAGTTCTTC
TRBV28,TRBJ2-7,once,NA,CASSLNQNPYEQYF,TGTGCCAGCAGTTTAAACCAAAACCCCTACGAGCAGTACTTC
TRBV4-2,TRBJ2-5,NA,NA,CASSQEKRGPGETQYF,TGTGCCAGCAGCCAAGAGAAGAGAGGGCCCGGAGAGACCCAGTACTTC
TRBV30,TRBJ2-1,NA,NA,CAWSVGGLTYNEQFF,TGTGCCTGGAGTGTCGGGGGATTGACCTACAATGAGCAGTTCTTC
TRBV25-1,TRBJ2-3,NA,NA,CASSEFSEGDASTDTQYF,TGTGCCAGCAGTGAATTTTCGGAGGGTGACGCGAGCACAGATACGCAGTATTTT
TRBV7-9,TRBJ2-1,NA,NA,CASSPPPGRGVNEQFF,TGTGCCAGCAGCCCTCCCCCGGGCAGGGGAGTTAATGAGCAGTTCTTC
TRBV12-3/TRBV12-4,TRBJ1-1,NA,NA,CASSLKEVAFF,TGTGCCAGCAGTCTCAAAGAGGTAGCTTTCTTT
TRBV28,TRBJ2-7,NA,TRBD2,CASSWAGGPQNSYEQYF,TGTGCCAGCAGTTGGGCGGGAGGGCCCCAAAACTCCTACGAGCAGTACTTC
TRBV15,TRBJ2-3,NA,TRBD2,CATSRDQLEREIDTQYF,TGTGCCACCAGCAGAGATCAGCTCGAGCGGGAGATAGATACGCAGTATTTT
TRBV6-2/TRBV6-3,TRBJ1-2,NA,NA,CASSYSGEGRQDYGYTF,TGTGCCAGCAGTTACTCGGGCGAGGGGCGTCAAGACTATGGCTACACCTTC